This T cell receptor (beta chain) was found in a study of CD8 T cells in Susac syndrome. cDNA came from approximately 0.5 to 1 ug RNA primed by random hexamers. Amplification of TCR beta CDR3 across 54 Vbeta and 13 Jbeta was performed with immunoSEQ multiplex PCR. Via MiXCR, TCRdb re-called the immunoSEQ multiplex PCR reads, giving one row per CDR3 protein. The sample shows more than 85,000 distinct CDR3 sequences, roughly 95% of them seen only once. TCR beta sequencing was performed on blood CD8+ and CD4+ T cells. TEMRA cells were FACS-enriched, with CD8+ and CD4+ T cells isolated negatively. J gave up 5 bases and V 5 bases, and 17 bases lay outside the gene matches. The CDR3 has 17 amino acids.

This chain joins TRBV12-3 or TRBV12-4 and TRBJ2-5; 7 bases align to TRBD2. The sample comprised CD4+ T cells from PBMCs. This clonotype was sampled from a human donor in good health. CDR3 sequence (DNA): TGTGCCAGCAGTCCAAACCGAGGGAGGGAGGTAGGGGAGACCCAGTACTTC. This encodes CASSPNRGREVGETQYF.